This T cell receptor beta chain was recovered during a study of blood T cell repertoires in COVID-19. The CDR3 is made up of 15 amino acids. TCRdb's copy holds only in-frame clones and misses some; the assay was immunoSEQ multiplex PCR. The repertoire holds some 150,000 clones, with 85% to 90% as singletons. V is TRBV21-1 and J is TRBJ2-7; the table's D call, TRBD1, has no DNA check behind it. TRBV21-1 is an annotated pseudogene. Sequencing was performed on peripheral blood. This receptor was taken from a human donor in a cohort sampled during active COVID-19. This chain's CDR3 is CAASFTGTGPNEQYF. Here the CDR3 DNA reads TGTGCCGCATCCTTCACCGGGACAGGGCCCAACGAGCAGTACTTC.